The present TCR beta chain was sequenced within a study of CD8+CD57+ T cells in acquired aplastic anemia (dated by TCRdb to the late 2010s). With respect to the entire study: Extracted DNA from sorted CD4+ and CD8+ cells averaged around 3.4 ug, ranging from roughly 0.2 to 30 ug. CD8+CD57+ expansion was defined as frequency above the mean frequency observed in healthy subjects.

Genomic DNA was used as template for profiling of TCR beta VDJ combinations and CDR3 sequences. TCR repertoire sequencing was run on an Illumina HiSeq 2000. The authors' analysis ran thus. TRBV/TRBJ rearrangement plots, CDR3 size and DJ length profiles, and Simpson's diversity index were used to evaluate the repertoires. The most abundant DNA sequence in the deep sequencing data was defined as the immunodominant clone. CDR3 amino acid sequences were screened for sharing across subjects and compared with published repertoires and the VDJdb database. TCRdb took the public reads, trimmed them with fastp at Q25, ran MiXCR for clone calling and kept in-frame beta chains. Entries are consolidated by CDR3 protein sequence, retaining the most common genes and DNA. V and J calls and clone size were set by TCRdb, not the authors. This sample gives around 430,000 distinct CDR3 sequences in total; around a third of them show up just once. The top ten clonotypes cover 0.75% to 0.95% of the sample.

What the authors observed across the whole study: Around 28 CD8+ CDR3 sequences were found to be shared between patients and controls, but these sequences appeared to be highly expressed in patients and within the immunodominant clones of the patients. Between patients and healthy controls, no significant difference in CD8+ Simpson's diversity was found (P=0.060).

Expansion of CD8+CD57+ cells had been shown by flow cytometry in the patients chosen for sequencing. Every patient had a diagnosis of severe acquired aplastic anemia based on International Study of Aplastic Anemia and Agranulocytosis and Camitta criteria. No therapy had been received by the patients at the time of blood sampling. TCR repertoires of sorted CD4+ and CD8+ blood T cells from severe aplastic anemia patients and healthy subjects were deep-sequenced in the study. Patients were enrolled in the USA under clinicaltrials.gov protocols 00001620, 01623167, 00001397, 00071045, 00081523 and 00961064. Ficoll-Paque density gradient centrifugation was used to isolate peripheral blood mononuclear cells. CD4+ and CD8+ T cells were sorted by FACS or magnetic beads before DNA extraction. The CDR3, cysteine through phenylalanine, is 14 amino acids long. The kept DNA is CDR3 alone, 42 bases in frame from the first base. V loses 1 base, J loses 4 bases, and the germline ends lie 10 bases apart. CDR1 and CDR2 are drawn from the germline V gene (reference sequence): DFQATT, SNEGSKA.

This clonotype was seen only a few times. Its antigen is currently not known. Base qualities were left out, and no much larger clone turns up one base away. Material: sorted CD4+, CD8+, or CD8+CD57+ T cells (not recorded which) from PBMCs. The chain is made from TRBV20-1 and TRBJ2-2; 6 matching bases give a weak D call of TRBD2. The receptor was derived from a human donor with aplastic anemia. The encoded CDR3 is CSARGSGGTGELFF. The DNA sequence is as follows: TGCAGTGCTAGAGGTTCCGGGGGCACCGGGGAGCTGTTTTTT.